Each of the 13 T cell receptor beta chains below was sequenced from the same sample in a study of blood T cells in healthy people across ages. For the second PCR, which ran for roughly 6 to 12 cycles, a sample-barcoded 5' primer and a J-beta primer mix were used. TCRdb recomputed calls from the 5' RACE reads with MiXCR, one row per CDR3 protein. The profile shows 550,000 to 750,000 distinct CDR3 sequences, around a fifth of them singletons. The sequenced sample consisted of blood. These receptors all come from a man between 65 and 85 years old in good health.

The V call is TRBV20-1, the J call TRBJ2-1; D is perhaps TRBD2 (5 bases). The V gene's germline CDR1 is DFQATT and CDR2 SNEGSKA (reference sequence). V was trimmed by 1 base and J by 0 bases, leaving 10 bases between them. This CDR3 region has 15 residues. CDR3 in amino acids: CSARAGVSSYNEQFF. In DNA form, the CDR3 reads TGCAGTGCTAGAGCCGGGGTCAGCTCCTACAATGAGCAGTTCTTC.

The rearrangement uses TRBV7-6 and TRBJ2-2, with 7 bases aligning to TRBD2. The CDR3 totals 16 residues. After removal of 2 bases from V and 7 bases from J, the junction contained 10 bases not matched to a gene. Germline loops: CDR1 SGHVS, CDR2 FNYEAQ. The CDR3 nucleotides are TGTGCCAGCAGCTTAAACATCGCGGGAGCCGACGGGGAGCTGTTTTTT. This gives the protein CASSLNIAGADGELFF.

J is TRBJ2-2 and V is TRBV24-1; TRBD2 agrees at 13 bases. Per germline, CDR1 KGHDR and CDR2 SFDVKD. V was clipped by 10 bases and J by 0 bases; unmatched bases: 10. This CDR3 region has 18 residues. The CDR3 DNA reads as TGTGCCACTGGACCCGGGACTAGCGGGAAAGCGAACACCGGGGAGCTGTTTTTT. Translation gives CATGPGTSGKANTGELFF.

The chain uses TRBV12-3 or TRBV12-4 and TRBJ2-3; D not resolved. The CDR3 sequence is 14 residues long. V was pared by 6 bases and J by 5 bases, with 15 bases between. The CDR3 reads CASSPPSRLDTQYF. The CDR3 DNA reads as TGTGCCAGCAGCCCTCCCAGTCGGCTAGATACGCAGTATTTT.

The chain carries TRBV5-6 and TRBJ1-1; a possible D gene is TRBD1 (5 bases). Trimming shortened V by 0 bases and J by 6 bases, and 18 bases separated the two germline ends. The CDR3 contains 16 residues. Germline V lookup: CDR1 SGHDT, CDR2 YYEEEE. In DNA, the CDR3 is TGTGCCAGCAGCTTGGGTTTAGACAGAAAGAGGGCTGAAGCTTTCTTT. Translation: CASSLGLDRKRAEAFF.

This clonotype was detected only once. The rearrangement uses TRBV5-1 and TRBJ2-7, with D uncertain. Between the trimmed V and J ends, which lost 0 bases and 2 bases, there was a span of 9 bases. The germline CDR1 and CDR2 sequences are SGHRS and YFSETQ. The CDR3 is 14 amino acids. The DNA of the CDR3 is TGCGCCAGCAGCTTGGCTGGGTTCGCCTACGAGCAGTACTTC. Translated, it gives CASSLAGFAYEQYF.

V gene TRBV5-1 combines with J gene TRBJ2-5; 11 bases fit TRBD2. Trimming removed 2 bases from V and 6 bases from J; junction bases left unmatched: 6. Germline CDR1 and CDR2: SGHRS and YFSETQ. The CDR3 has 15 amino acids. CDR3 DNA: TGCGCCAGCAGCTTTGGTCTAGCGGGGGGCAAGACCCAGTACTTC. This gives the protein CASSFGLAGGKTQYF.

At least ten counts were recorded for this clonotype. This rearrangement joins TRBV28 to TRBJ2-7; 7 bases are a match to TRBD2. CDR1 is MDHEN and CDR2 is SYDVKM in the germline V gene. This CDR3 has 13 amino acids. CDR3 sequence: CASSTRGTMSKSV. The CDR3 DNA reads TGTGCCAGCAGCACAAGAGGGACTATGTCAAAGTCGGTC.

This clonotype has just a few counts. The V and J genes are TRBV2 and TRBJ2-1; 8 bases line up with TRBD2. This CDR3 is 15 amino acids long. Per germline, CDR1 SNHLY and CDR2 FYNNEI. The ends lost 6 bases at V and 0 bases at J; junction bases unmatched: 4. The DNA for the CDR3 is TGTGCCAGCAGGCCGGGACTAGTCTCCTACAATGAGCAGTTCTTC. Translation: CASRPGLVSYNEQFF.

This clonotype occurred once. The chain is built from TRBV20-1 and TRBJ2-5, with D hard to call. Trimming removed 3 bases at V and 5 bases at J, with 19 bases between. CDR1 is DFQATT and CDR2 is SNEGSKA in the germline V gene (reference sequence). The CDR3 is made up of 15 amino acids. The CDR3 DNA sequence: TGCAGTGCTAGCCAAGATCAGAACCACCTGGAGACCCAGTACTTC. Translated, it gives CSASQDQNHLETQYF.

The chain links TRBV6-6 to TRBJ2-5; no definite D call. The J call may be faulty, since TRBJ2-1 better matches the DNA end. This CDR3 is 14 amino acids long. Germline V gene sequence: CDR1 MNHNY, CDR2 SVGAGI (reference sequence). The CDR3 reads CASSYSDFYNEQFF. The CDR3, as DNA: TGTGCCAGCAGTTACTCCGACTTCTACAATGAGCAGTTCTTC.

V and J are TRBV12-3 or TRBV12-4 and TRBJ2-1, with 7 bases aligning to TRBD1. CDR3 length equals 15 residues. J gave up 3 bases and V 6 bases, and 8 bases lay outside the gene matches. The CDR3 loop reads CASSLGQTNYNEQFF. In nucleotides, the CDR3 is TGTGCCAGCAGCCTGGGACAGACAAACTACAATGAGCAGTTCTTC.

The rearrangement links TRBV6-1 to TRBJ2-4, with D unresolved. The CDR3 is 12 amino acids. Trimming took off 2 bases at V and 8 bases at J, with 7 bases between the two ends. From germline, CDR1 is MNHNS and CDR2 SASEGT. CDR3 sequence (DNA): TGTGCCAGCAGTGAAAATGGGGACATTCAGTACTTC. Amino acid sequence: CASSENGDIQYF.